Presented here are 27 T cell receptor beta chains from one specimen sequenced in a study of shared clonotypes between healthy human individuals. Selected positively for CCR7 and CD45RO-negative, naive CD8 cells excluded terminally differentiated effector memory CD45RA+ cells. TCRdb keeps only in-frame clones here, not all; method: immunoSEQ multiplex PCR. Of 650,000 to 800,000 clones listed, about 91% are singletons. What was sequenced was naive CD8+ T cells sorted from blood. The receptors shown here come from a young man in good health.

This chain joins TRBV11-2 and TRBJ2-7; 11 bases agree with TRBD2. V gave up 6 bases and J gave up 2 bases; unmatched junction bases: 6. Germline lookup yields CDR1 SGHAT and CDR2 FQNNGV. The CDR3 covers 15 residues. The CDR3: CASRPLAGGPYEQYF. CDR3 bases: TGTGCCAGCAGGCCTCTAGCGGGAGGACCCTACGAGCAGTACTTC.

CDR3: CARTGTGCPRDLLNVENEQFF. The CDR3 nucleotides are TGTGCCAGGACCGGGACAGGGTGTCCAAGGGACCTTTTGAATGTGGAAAATGAGCAGTTCTTC. The rearrangement joins TRBV27 to TRBJ2-1, with 9 positions matching TRBD1. The CDR3 has 21 residues. The germline CDR1 and CDR2 sequences are MNHEY and SMNVEV (reference sequence). Unmatched junction bases numbered 31, after V lost 9 bases and J lost 7 bases.

The chain has TRBV27 and TRBJ2-7; a weak D match, TRBD1 (6 bases). V gave up 4 bases and J gave up 0 bases, with 16 bases separating them. This CDR3 contains 16 residues. CDR1 and CDR2 from the germline V gene are MNHEY and SMNVEV (reference sequence). In DNA, the CDR3 is TGTGCCAGCAGTTACCACAGGGATGGCCACTCCTACGAGCAGTACTTC. Translating gives CASSYHRDGHSYEQYF.

The chain links TRBV25-1 to TRBJ2-7, with no clear D. The CDR3 has 13 amino acids. Trimming cost V 2 bases and J 0 bases, with 5 bases left between them. Looked up from germline, CDR1 is MGHDK and CDR2 is SYGVNS. CDR3 loop: CASSEGNSYEQYF. As DNA, the CDR3 is TGTGCCAGCAGTGAAGGTAACTCCTACGAGCAGTACTTC.

Only a few counts were recorded for this clone. This chain links TRBV6-1 with TRBJ1-2; unclear D gene. Trimming stripped 0 bases from V and 4 bases from J, with 6 bases between. The CDR3 loop spans 13 amino acids. CDR1 is MNHNS, CDR2 SASEGT, per germline. The CDR3 loop reads CASSEALSYGYTF. The CDR3 region has the DNA TGTGCCAGCAGTGAAGCGCTCTCCTATGGCTACACCTTC.

The chain carries TRBV27 and TRBJ1-1; 7 bases map to TRBD1. Germline V lookup: CDR1 MNHEY, CDR2 SMNVEV (reference sequence). This CDR3 is built from 14 residues. With 4 bases clipped from V and 2 bases from J, the junction kept 4 bases outside the gene matches. CDR3 sequence reads: CASSSDRVNTEAFF. The CDR3 nucleotides are TGTGCCAGCAGTTCCGACAGGGTTAACACTGAAGCTTTCTTT.

About this clone: Other DNA sequences from this sample encode an identical CDR3 as well. This chain uses TRBV7-9 with TRBJ1-1; D uncertain. The V and J ends lost 2 bases and 0 bases respectively, with 10 bases between them. This CDR3 region has 15 residues. CDR1 and CDR2 (germline): SEHNR, FQNEAQ (reference sequence). The CDR3 DNA sequence: TGTGCCAGCAGCTTAAAAGACAACCTGAACACTGAAGCTTTCTTT. This sequence encodes CASSLKDNLNTEAFF.

The gene calls are TRBV5-1 and TRBJ2-3; D assignment may be TRBD1 or TRBD2 (5 bases each). Trimming removed 2 bases at V and 0 bases at J, with 10 bases between. The germline CDR1 and CDR2 sequences are SGHRS and YFSETQ. The CDR3 covers 15 residues. CDR3 sequence: CASSLDWGSTDTQYF. CDR3 in DNA: TGCGCCAGCAGCTTAGATTGGGGGAGCACAGATACGCAGTATTTT.

In this sample, this clone turned up once. CDR3 in amino acids: CASRRGYEQYF. DNA of the CDR3: TGTGCCAGCCGCAGGGGGTACGAGCAGTACTTC. The V and J genes are TRBV19 and TRBJ2-7, with TRBD1 identical over 7 bases. The trim removed 9 bases at V and 4 bases at J, leaving 3 bases unmatched. Germline CDR1 and CDR2: LNHDA and SQIVND (reference sequence). The CDR3 runs 11 residues.

The V gene is TRBV6-4, the J gene TRBJ2-7, with TRBD1 identical over 10 bases. The V segment lost 4 bases and the J segment 5 bases; nucleotides outside the gene matches: 8. The CDR3 totals 15 residues. Per germline, CDR1 MRHNA and CDR2 SNTAGT. The CDR3 DNA is TGTGCCAGCAGTGCCGGGACAGGGGATGGAGACGAGCAGTACTTC. It codes for CASSAGTGDGDEQYF.

The CDR3 sequence: CASSGSGEAGHWDTEAFF. The CDR3 bases are TGTGCCAGCAGCGGCAGTGGGGAGGCAGGGCATTGGGACACTGAAGCTTTCTTT. The V call is TRBV5-6, the J call TRBJ1-1; perhaps TRBD1 as D (5 bases). CDR1 and CDR2 (germline): SGHDT, YYEEEE. CDR3 length: 18 amino acids. The ends were cut back, 4 bases at V and 3 bases at J, with 25 bases in the middle.

J is TRBJ2-1 and V is TRBV9; 9 bases agree with TRBD2. The CDR3 contains 19 residues. The germline V gene encodes CDR1 SGDLS and CDR2 YYNGEE. Losses at the gene ends were 4 bases for V and 0 bases for J; bases not matched to a gene: 14. The CDR3 DNA reads as TGTGCCAGCAGCACCGCGGGGGGGGCGGGAGGCCACTCCTACAATGAGCAGTTCTTC. This sequence encodes CASSTAGGAGGHSYNEQFF.

For this clone: Other DNA sequences in the sample encode the same CDR3. This chain links TRBV5-1 with TRBJ2-5; 13 nucleotides match TRBD2. The CDR3 sequence is 15 residues long. Germline CDR1 and CDR2: SGHRS and YFSETQ. J gave up 3 bases and V 4 bases, and 3 bases lay outside the gene matches. This CDR3 reads CASSAGLAGEETQYF. The CDR3 DNA is TGCGCCAGCAGCGCCGGACTAGCGGGAGAAGAGACCCAGTACTTC.

V and J are TRBV7-9 and TRBJ2-7; D call uncertain. This CDR3 region has 13 residues. Per the germline V gene, CDR1 is SEHNR and CDR2 is FQNEAQ (reference sequence). The V end lost 5 bases, the J end lost 4 bases, and 12 bases lay between the germline ends. The CDR3 region is CASSARLEYEQYF. The CDR3 DNA reads as TGTGCCAGCAGCGCCAGACTCGAATACGAGCAGTACTTC.

This chain connects TRBV7-9 to TRBJ2-2, with a weak D call TRBD1 (6 bases). The CDR3 spans 15 residues. The V and J ends lost 1 base and 3 bases respectively, with 9 bases between them. Germline CDR1 is SEHNR and CDR2 is FQNEAQ (reference sequence). CDR3 bases: TGTGCCAGCAGCTTAGAGGGGGAATACACCGGGGAGCTGTTTTTT. It translates to CASSLEGEYTGELFF. The full variable domain, its missing parts supplied by reference TRBV7-9 and TRBJ2-2, is DTGVSQNPRHKITKRGQNVTFRCDPISEHNRLYWYRQTLGQGPEFLTYFQNEAQLEKSRLLSDRFSAERPKGSFSTLEIQRTEQGDSAMYLCASSLEGEYTGELFFGEGSRLTVL.

Points on this clone: Distinct nucleotide sequences in the sample also encode this CDR3. This chain connects TRBV9 to TRBJ1-1; D is unclear. The ends were cut back, 0 bases at V and 1 base at J, with 4 bases in the middle. Germline CDR1 is SGDLS and CDR2 is YYNGEE. The CDR3 totals 13 residues. The chain's CDR3 is CASSVGANTEAFF. CDR3 nucleotide sequence: TGTGCCAGCAGCGTAGGTGCGAACACTGAAGCTTTCTTT.

The CDR3 region has the DNA TGTGCCAGCACCACTAGCGGCCCCTACGAGCAGTACTTC. This encodes CASTTSGPYEQYF. The chain joins TRBV28 to TRBJ2-7; the match to TRBD2 covers 8 bases. The CDR3 length is 13 residues. The trim removed 7 bases at V and 2 bases at J, leaving 4 bases unmatched. CDR1 is MDHEN and CDR2 is SYDVKM in the germline V gene. Full variable domain (outside the CDR3, taken from reference TRBV28 and TRBJ2-7): DVKVTQSSRYLVKRTGEKVFLECVQDMDHENMFWYRQDPGLGLRLIYFSYDVKMKEKGDIPEGYSVSREKKERFSLILESASTNQTSMYLCASTTSGPYEQYFGPGTRLTVT.

This clone was picked up one time. At the DNA level, this CDR3 is encoded by other sequences in the same sample as well. The chain is built from TRBV29-1 and TRBJ1-1, with D unclear. The CDR3 loop spans 12 amino acids. Germline CDR1 and CDR2: SQVTM and ANQGSEA. With 6 bases removed from V and 0 bases from J, the gap between germline ends came to 8 bases. As DNA, the CDR3 is TGCAGCGTGAGACCCATGAACACTGAAGCTTTCTTT. It codes for CSVRPMNTEAFF.

The chain combines TRBV4-3 with TRBJ2-4; D is undetermined. The germline gives CDR1 LGHNA, CDR2 YSLEER. V gave up 0 bases and J gave up 0 bases, with 27 bases separating them. The CDR3 consists of 22 residues. The DNA of the CDR3 is TGCGCCAGCAGCCAAGAAATTCCAGCATTGCCACCCCAGCCCCTAGCCAAAAACATTCAGTACTTC. Its translation: CASSQEIPALPPQPLAKNIQYF.

This clone occurred once. This chain joins TRBV9 and TRBJ1-3; D is unclear. V was pared by 0 bases and J by 0 bases, with 22 bases between. Germline CDR1 SGDLS, CDR2 YYNGEE. The CDR3 is made up of 20 amino acids. The CDR3 protein is CASSVEGPSSQPLSGNTIYF. In DNA form, the CDR3 reads TGTGCCAGCAGCGTAGAAGGCCCGTCGTCGCAACCCCTCTCTGGAAACACCATATATTTT.

The V gene is TRBV29-1, the J gene TRBJ2-1; D not certain. CDR1 is SQVTM and CDR2 is ANQGSEA in the germline V gene. CDR3 length: 16 residues. V lost 1 base to trimming and J lost 0 bases, with 13 bases between them. This CDR3 is CSVEGANTGSYNEQFF. CDR3 DNA sequence: TGCAGCGTTGAAGGGGCGAACACGGGCTCCTACAATGAGCAGTTCTTC.

V and J are TRBV5-1 and TRBJ2-3, with TRBD1 matching 8 bases. The germline V gene has CDR1 SGHRS and CDR2 YFSETQ. This CDR3 is built from 15 residues. With V trimmed by 2 bases and J by 3 bases, 5 bases remained unmatched. Here the CDR3 reads CASSLTGGGTDTQYF. The DNA for the CDR3 is TGCGCCAGCAGCTTAACAGGGGGTGGTACAGATACGCAGTATTTT.

This chain connects TRBV30 to TRBJ1-1; weak D call: TRBD1 (5 bases). V lost 0 bases and J 5 bases, leaving 22 bases between the germline ends. CDR1 is GTSNPN, CDR2 SVGIG, per germline (reference sequence). The CDR3 totals 17 residues. CDR3 DNA sequence: TGTGCCTGGAGTGTGGGCCCAGGGAGCTACGGAGGGACTGAAGCTTTCTTT. Protein sequence: CAWSVGPGSYGGTEAFF.

The rearrangement links TRBV7-8 to TRBJ2-4; D is undetermined. The germline gives CDR1 SGHVS, CDR2 FQNEAQ. Trimming cost V 5 bases and J 4 bases, with 12 bases left between them. The CDR3 is made up of 14 amino acids. The CDR3 loop is CASSPDQAKNIQYF. DNA for the CDR3: TGTGCCAGCAGCCCTGATCAGGCAAAAAACATTCAGTACTTC. The whole variable domain, remainder taken from reference TRBV7-8 and TRBJ2-4, is GAGVSQSPRYKVAKRGQDVALRCDPISGHVSLFWYQQALGQGPEFLTYFQNEAQLDKSGLPSDRFFAERPEGSVSTLKIQRTQQEDSAVYLCASSPDQAKNIQYFGAGTRLSVL.

The chain joins TRBV7-9 to TRBJ2-7, with TRBD2 identical over 14 bases. This CDR3 contains 17 residues. CDR1 is SEHNR, CDR2 FQNEAQ, per germline (reference sequence). Trimming cost V 5 bases and J 1 base; bases outside gene matches: 7. The CDR3 loop reads CASSTGTSGRRSYEQYF. The CDR3 DNA sequence: TGTGCCAGCAGCACCGGGACTAGCGGGAGAAGATCCTACGAGCAGTACTTC. Variable domain in full (rest from reference TRBV7-9 and TRBJ2-7): DTGVSQNPRHKITKRGQNVTFRCDPISEHNRLYWYRQTLGQGPEFLTYFQNEAQLEKSRLLSDRFSAERPKGSFSTLEIQRTEQGDSAMYLCASSTGTSGRRSYEQYFGPGTRLTVT.

The rearrangement uses TRBV27 and TRBJ2-7, with 7 bases matching TRBD2. Germline trimming cut 5 bases from V and 0 bases from J; bases unmatched to any gene: 7. Looked up from germline, CDR1 is MNHEY and CDR2 is SMNVEV (reference sequence). The CDR3 is 15 amino acids. The CDR3 sequence is CASSSAGVSSYEQYF. DNA of the CDR3: TGTGCCAGCAGTAGTGCGGGGGTAAGCTCCTACGAGCAGTACTTC.

The V call is TRBV7-3, the J call TRBJ2-4; TRBD2 might be the D (6 bases). The CDR3 totals 16 residues. Deletions cut 2 bases from V and 2 bases from J, with 13 bases between. Germline V gene data show CDR1 as SGHTA and CDR2 as FQGTGA. The CDR3 spells CASSLERAGSKNIQYF. CDR3 nucleotides: TGTGCCAGCAGCTTAGAGCGGGCCGGGTCCAAAAACATTCAGTACTTC. Together with reference TRBV7-3 and TRBJ2-4, the CDR3 gives the full variable domain: GAGVSQTPSNKVTEKGKYVELRCDPISGHTALYWYRQSLGQGPEFLIYFQGTGAADDSGLPNDRFFAVRPEGSVSTLKIQRTERGDSAVYLCASSLERAGSKNIQYFGAGTRLSVL.